Listed below are T cell receptor beta chains from one sample, sequenced in a study of blood T cell repertoires in COVID-19. Sequencing used immunoSEQ multiplex PCR; TCRdb keeps in-frame clones, though not all of them. The sample gives roughly 250,000 clones, roughly 80% of which show up once; over 8% is in the top ten. Material for sequencing was peripheral blood. Receptor source: a woman at least 80 years old with acute or convalescent COVID-19. CDR3s include the opening cysteine and the closing phenylalanine or tryptophan. The D gene is left open where the match is weak. Clone size, where shown, is once, few, many, or a class for clones that have expanded.

V gene	D gene	clone size	J gene	CDR3 protein	CDR3 DNA
TRBV19	NA	few	TRBJ2-1	CASSARRDEQFF	TGTGCCAGTAGTGCCCGCAGGGATGAGCAGTTCTTC
TRBV19	NA	NA	TRBJ2-3	CASSQGFSSTDTQYF	TGTGCCAGTAGTCAGGGGTTCTCTAGCACAGATACGCAGTATTTT
TRBV5-4	TRBD1	NA	TRBJ2-5	CASSQTGAVETQYF	TGTGCCAGCAGCCAGACAGGGGCTGTAGAGACCCAGTACTTC
TRBV2	TRBD1	NA	TRBJ2-7	CASSGQGTRGEQYF	TGTGCCAGCAGCGGACAGGGGACAAGGGGCGAGCAGTACTTC
TRBV5-5	NA	NA	TRBJ1-3	CASSQGLTVSGNTIYF	TGTGCCAGCAGCCAGGGGCTAACCGTCTCTGGAAACACCATATATTTT
TRBV19	NA	NA	TRBJ1-6	CASSMRTDHSPLHF	TGTGCCAGTAGTATGCGGACAGATCATTCACCCCTCCACTTT
TRBV9	TRBD1	few	TRBJ1-2	CASNFGGQGNYGYTF	TGTGCCAGTAACTTTGGGGGACAGGGGAACTATGGCTACACCTTC
TRBV10-1	NA	NA	TRBJ1-2	CASSEGQRLIRKYGYTF	TGCGCCAGCAGTGAGGGACAACGGTTAATACGGAAGTATGGCTACACCTTC
TRBV2	TRBD2	NA	TRBJ2-1	CASRRLALDYNEQFF	TGTGCCAGCCGACGACTAGCCCTAGATTACAATGAGCAGTTCTTC
TRBV6-5	TRBD1	NA	TRBJ1-6	CASSWTGDSPLHF	TGTGCCAGCAGTTGGACAGGGGATTCACCCCTCCACTTT
TRBV11-2	TRBD1	once	TRBJ1-6	CASNIQGAYSPLHF	TGTGCCAGCAACATTCAGGGGGCGTATTCACCCCTCCACTTT
TRBV7-2	NA	NA	TRBJ1-1	CASSLAQGRVNTEAFF	TGTGCCAGCAGCCTAGCCCAGGGGCGGGTGAACACTGAAGCTTTCTTT
TRBV6-5	TRBD2	NA	TRBJ2-7	CASRQTSGGSYEQYF	TGTGCCAGCAGGCAGACTAGCGGGGGCTCCTACGAGCAGTACTTC
TRBV28	NA	NA	TRBJ1-5	CASSSGEFGNQPQHF	TGTGCCAGCTCTAGCGGGGAATTTGGCAATCAGCCCCAGCATTTT
TRBV3-1/TRBV3-2	TRBD1	NA	TRBJ2-3	CASSRRQGATDTQYF	TGTGCCAGCAGCCGACGACAGGGGGCTACAGATACGCAGTATTTT
TRBV23-1	NA	few	TRBJ1-5	CASTTRIQPQHF	TGCGCCAGCACGACGCGGATTCAGCCCCAGCATTTT
TRBV2	NA	NA	TRBJ1-1	CASLRRETEAFF	TGTGCCAGCCTCAGAAGGGAGACTGAAGCTTTCTTT
TRBV4-2	TRBD1	NA	TRBJ1-3	CASSAKTGAGNTIYF	TGTGCCAGCAGCGCCAAGACAGGGGCTGGAAACACCATATATTTT
TRBV2	TRBD1	NA	TRBJ1-6	CASLGGANRGVLSPLHF	TGTGCCAGCCTGGGGGGAGCGAACAGGGGAGTACTTTCACCCCTCCACTTT
TRBV5-1	TRBD1	NA	TRBJ2-7	CASNRAGTGVEEQYF	TGCGCCAGCAACCGAGCCGGGACAGGGGTTGAAGAGCAGTACTTC
TRBV5-8	NA	NA	TRBJ1-5	CASSPRQGGDQPQHF	TGTGCCAGCAGCCCTCGGCAGGGAGGGGATCAGCCCCAGCATTTT
TRBV11-3	TRBD2	NA	TRBJ2-3	CASSLTGGADTQYF	TGTGCCAGCAGCTTAACGGGGGGTGCCGATACGCAGTATTTT
TRBV12-3/TRBV12-4	NA	once	TRBJ1-1	CVKLDRNTEAFF	TGTGTCAAGCTGGACAGGAACACTGAAGCTTTCTTT
TRBV28	TRBD1	NA	TRBJ1-1	CASSGDRVGTEAFF	TGTGCCAGCAGTGGGGACAGGGTAGGCACTGAAGCTTTCTTT
TRBV4-2	NA	once	TRBJ1-2	CASSQTGRYGYTF	TGTGCCAGCAGCCAGACAGGACGGTATGGCTACACCTTC
TRBV19	TRBD1	NA	TRBJ1-5	CASRPSGGVQQPQHF	TGTGCCAGTAGACCCTCAGGGGGCGTACAGCAGCCCCAGCATTTT
TRBV9	NA	NA	TRBJ2-6	CASSVRAYTSSGANVLTF	TGTGCCAGCAGCGTCAGGGCTTATACCTCCTCTGGGGCCAACGTCCTGACTTTC
TRBV30	NA	NA	TRBJ2-2	CAWSPLNTGELFF	TGTGCCTGGAGTCCCCTGAACACCGGGGAGCTGTTTTTT
TRBV5-6	NA	few	TRBJ1-5	CASSRGAGFQPQHF	TGTGCCAGCAGCCGGGGGGCAGGATTTCAGCCCCAGCATTTT
TRBV7-2	NA	NA	TRBJ2-1	CASSLGLASYNEQFF	TGTGCCAGCAGCTTAGGGCTAGCCTCCTACAATGAGCAGTTCTTC
TRBV7-9	NA	NA	TRBJ1-2	CASSRQGIDGYTF	TGTGCCAGCAGCCGCCAGGGTATAGATGGCTACACCTTC
TRBV3-1/TRBV3-2	NA	NA	TRBJ1-6	CASSAKGPNSPLHF	TGTGCCAGCAGCGCGAAGGGGCCTAATTCACCCCTCCACTTT
TRBV19	TRBD1	NA	TRBJ1-1	CASSKGQGFTEAFF	TGTGCCAGTAGCAAAGGACAGGGTTTTACTGAAGCTTTCTTT
TRBV2	TRBD1	NA	TRBJ1-1	CASSEERGQGASRSEAFF	TGTGCCAGCAGTGAAGAGAGAGGGCAGGGGGCGTCGAGGTCTGAAGCTTTCTTT
TRBV5-1	TRBD1	NA	TRBJ2-7	CASSPGTGVSYEQYF	TGCGCCAGCAGCCCCGGGACAGGGGTCTCCTACGAGCAGTACTTC
TRBV14	TRBD1	once	TRBJ2-4	CASSLQGAGNIQYF	TGTGCCAGCAGCCTACAGGGGGCAGGAAACATTCAGTACTTC
TRBV28	NA	NA	TRBJ1-4	CASKGAGEKLFF	TGTGCCAGCAAAGGGGCCGGGGAAAAACTGTTTTTT
TRBV18	TRBD1	NA	TRBJ2-1	CASSPSRDRGQFF	TGTGCCAGCTCACCATCCCGGGACAGAGGGCAGTTCTTC
TRBV2	NA	NA	TRBJ1-5	CASSGGPGGNQPQHF	TGTGCCAGCAGTGGGGGCCCTGGAGGCAATCAGCCCCAGCATTTT
TRBV7-9	NA	NA	TRBJ1-1	CASSSTGVNTEAFF	TGTGCCAGCAGCTCGACAGGCGTGAACACTGAAGCTTTCTTT
TRBV29-1	NA	NA	TRBJ1-2	CSVDLREWAFQYGYTF	TGCAGCGTTGACCTTCGAGAGTGGGCCTTTCAATATGGCTACACCTTC
TRBV7-8	NA	few	TRBJ1-4	CASSSGRGGTTNEKLFF	TGTGCCAGCAGCTCAGGGCGGGGGGGGACAACTAATGAAAAACTGTTTTTT
TRBV6-5	TRBD1	NA	TRBJ1-4	CASRRQGTNEKLFF	TGTGCCAGCAGGCGACAGGGAACTAATGAAAAACTGTTTTTT
TRBV18	NA	NA	TRBJ1-2	CASSPRLTGKNYGYTF	TGTGCCAGCTCACCGCGGTTAACAGGAAAAAACTATGGCTACACCTTC
TRBV18	NA	NA	TRBJ2-5	CASSPTDRQETQYF	TGTGCCAGCTCCCCAACCGACAGACAAGAGACCCAGTACTTC
TRBV20-1	TRBD1	NA	TRBJ2-1	CRPDRGHEQFF	TGCAGACCCGACAGGGGCCATGAGCAGTTCTTC
TRBV9	NA	NA	TRBJ2-1	CASSVPGNEQFF	TGTGCCAGCAGCGTACCAGGGAATGAGCAGTTCTTC
TRBV30	NA	NA	TRBJ1-5	CAWSGHRFSNQPQHF	TGTGCCTGGAGTGGACACAGATTTAGCAATCAGCCCCAGCATTTT
TRBV9	NA	few	TRBJ1-2	CASSAGGGSNYGYTF	TGTGCCAGCAGCGCTGGGGGGGGCAGTAACTATGGCTACACCTTC
TRBV7-2	NA	NA	TRBJ2-1	CASTQGWGYNEQFF	TGTGCCTCTACACAGGGCTGGGGGTACAATGAGCAGTTCTTC
TRBV5-5	NA	NA	TRBJ1-6	CASTVRLASYNSPLHF	TGTGCCAGCACCGTCAGATTAGCTAGTTATAATTCACCCCTCCACTTT
TRBV18	NA	NA	TRBJ1-1	CASSAGWGDTEAFF	TGTGCCAGCTCGGCAGGGTGGGGGGACACTGAAGCTTTCTTT
TRBV5-4	TRBD2	NA	TRBJ2-1	CASSLYSSGPYNEQFF	TGTGCCAGCAGCTTGTACTCTAGCGGGCCATACAATGAGCAGTTCTTC